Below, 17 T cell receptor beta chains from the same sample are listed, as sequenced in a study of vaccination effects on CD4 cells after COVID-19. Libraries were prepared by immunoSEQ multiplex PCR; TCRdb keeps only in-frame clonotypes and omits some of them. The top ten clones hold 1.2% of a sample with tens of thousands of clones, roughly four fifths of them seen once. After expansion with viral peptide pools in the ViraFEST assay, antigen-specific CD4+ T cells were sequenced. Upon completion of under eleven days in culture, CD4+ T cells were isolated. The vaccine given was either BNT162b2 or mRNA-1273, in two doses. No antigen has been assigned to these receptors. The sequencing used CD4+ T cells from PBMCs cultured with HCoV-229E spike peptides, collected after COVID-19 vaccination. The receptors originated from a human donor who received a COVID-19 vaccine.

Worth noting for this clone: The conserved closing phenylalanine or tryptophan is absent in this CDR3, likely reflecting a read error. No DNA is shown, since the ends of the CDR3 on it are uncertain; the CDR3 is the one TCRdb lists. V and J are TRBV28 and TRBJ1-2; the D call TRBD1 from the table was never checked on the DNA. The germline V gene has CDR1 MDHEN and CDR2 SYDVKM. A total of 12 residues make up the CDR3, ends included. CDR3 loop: CASSDVNRDRTL.

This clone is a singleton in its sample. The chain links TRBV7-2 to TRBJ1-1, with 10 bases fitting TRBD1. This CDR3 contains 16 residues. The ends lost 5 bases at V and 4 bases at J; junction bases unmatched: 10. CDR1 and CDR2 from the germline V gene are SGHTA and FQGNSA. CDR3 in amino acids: CASSPRTGGSVTEAFF. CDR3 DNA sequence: TGTGCCAGCAGCCCAAGGACAGGGGGTTCGGTCACTGAAGCTTTCTTT.

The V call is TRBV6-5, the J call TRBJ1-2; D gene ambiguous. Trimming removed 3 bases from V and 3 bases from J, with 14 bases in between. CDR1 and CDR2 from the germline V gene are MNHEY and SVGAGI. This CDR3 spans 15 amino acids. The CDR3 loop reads CASSYHQVIDYGYTF. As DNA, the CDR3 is TGTGCCAGCAGTTATCACCAGGTAATCGACTATGGCTACACCTTC.

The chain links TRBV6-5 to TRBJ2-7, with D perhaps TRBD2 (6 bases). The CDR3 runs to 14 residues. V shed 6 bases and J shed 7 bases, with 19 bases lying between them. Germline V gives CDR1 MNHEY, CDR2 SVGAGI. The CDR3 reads CASSPPRGSGEQYV. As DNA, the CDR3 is TGTGCCAGCAGCCCCCCACGGGGGTCGGGAGAGCAGTACGTC.

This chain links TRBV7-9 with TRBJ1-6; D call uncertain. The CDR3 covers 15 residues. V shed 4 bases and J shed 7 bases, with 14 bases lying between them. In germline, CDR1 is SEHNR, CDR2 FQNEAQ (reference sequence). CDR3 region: CASSSLWDRNSPLHF. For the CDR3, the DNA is TGTGCCAGCAGCTCCCTCTGGGATCGGAATTCACCCCTCCACTTT.

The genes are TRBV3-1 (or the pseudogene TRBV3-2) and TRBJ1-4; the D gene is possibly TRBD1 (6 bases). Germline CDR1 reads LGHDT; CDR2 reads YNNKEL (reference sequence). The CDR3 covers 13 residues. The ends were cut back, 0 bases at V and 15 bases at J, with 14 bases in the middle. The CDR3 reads CASSQDPTGGVFF. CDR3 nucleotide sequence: TGTGCCAGCAGCCAAGATCCGACAGGAGGGGTGTTTTTT.

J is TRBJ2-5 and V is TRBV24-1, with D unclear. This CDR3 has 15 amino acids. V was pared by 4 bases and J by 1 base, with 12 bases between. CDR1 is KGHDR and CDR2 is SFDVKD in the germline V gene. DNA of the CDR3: TGTGCCACCAGTGACCACCGCACGGCCCAAGAGACCCAGTACTTC. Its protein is CATSDHRTAQETQYF.

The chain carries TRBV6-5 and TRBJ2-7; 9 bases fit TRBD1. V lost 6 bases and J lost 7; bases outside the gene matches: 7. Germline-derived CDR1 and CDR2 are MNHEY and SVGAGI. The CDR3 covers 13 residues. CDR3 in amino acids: CASRQGAESEQYV. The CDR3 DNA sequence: TGTGCCAGCAGACAGGGGGCGGAGAGTGAGCAGTACGTC.

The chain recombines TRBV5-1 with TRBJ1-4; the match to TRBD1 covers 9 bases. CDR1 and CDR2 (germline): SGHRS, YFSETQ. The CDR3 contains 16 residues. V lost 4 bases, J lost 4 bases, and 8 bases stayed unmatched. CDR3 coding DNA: TGCGCCAGCAGCGACGCCCGACAGGGGGGTAATGAAAAACTGTTTTTT. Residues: CASSDARQGGNEKLFF.

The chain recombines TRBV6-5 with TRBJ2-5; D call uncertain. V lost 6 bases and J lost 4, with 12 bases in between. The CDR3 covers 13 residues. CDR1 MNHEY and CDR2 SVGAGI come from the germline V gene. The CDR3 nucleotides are TGTGCCAGCAGAGGAGAGATAGCAGAGACCCAGTACTTC. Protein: CASRGEIAETQYF.

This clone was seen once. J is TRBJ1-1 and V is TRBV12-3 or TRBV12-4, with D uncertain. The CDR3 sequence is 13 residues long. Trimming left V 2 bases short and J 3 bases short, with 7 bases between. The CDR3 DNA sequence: TGTGCCAGCAGTTTATTAGGTGACACTGAAGCTTTCTTT. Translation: CASSLLGDTEAFF.

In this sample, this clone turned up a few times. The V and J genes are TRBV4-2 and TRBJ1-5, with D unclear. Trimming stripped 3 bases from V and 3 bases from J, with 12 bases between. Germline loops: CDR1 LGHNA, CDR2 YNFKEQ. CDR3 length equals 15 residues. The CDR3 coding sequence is TGTGCCAGCAGCCACGGACCTAGGGACAATCAGCCCCAGCATTTT. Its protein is CASSHGPRDNQPQHF.

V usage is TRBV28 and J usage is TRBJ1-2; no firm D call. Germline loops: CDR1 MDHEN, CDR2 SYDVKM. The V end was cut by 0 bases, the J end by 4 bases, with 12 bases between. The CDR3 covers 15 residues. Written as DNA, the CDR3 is TGTGCCAGCAGTTTATGGTCACAGACAACCTATGGCTACACCTTC. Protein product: CASSLWSQTTYGYTF.

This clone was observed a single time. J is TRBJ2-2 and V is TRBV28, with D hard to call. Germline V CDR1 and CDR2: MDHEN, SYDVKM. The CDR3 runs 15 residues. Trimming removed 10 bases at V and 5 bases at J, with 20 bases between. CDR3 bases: TGTGCCACCCACCCGGGCACCGTTTTAACCGGGGAGCTGTTTTTT. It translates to CATHPGTVLTGELFF.

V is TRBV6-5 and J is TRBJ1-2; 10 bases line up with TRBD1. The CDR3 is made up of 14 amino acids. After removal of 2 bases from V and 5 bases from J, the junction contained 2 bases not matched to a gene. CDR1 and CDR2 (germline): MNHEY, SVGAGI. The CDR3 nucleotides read TGTGCCAGCAGTTACCAGGGACAGGGGTATGGCTACACCTTC. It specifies CASSYQGQGYGYTF.

The CDR3 spells CASSFLGGYEQYV. The CDR3 nucleotides read TGTGCCAGCAGTTTTTTAGGAGGATACGAGCAGTACGTC. V is TRBV27 and J is TRBJ2-7; possible D gene TRBD2, 5 bases. This CDR3 spans 13 amino acids. V was pared by 3 bases and J by 4 bases, with 10 bases between. Germline CDR1 MNHEY, CDR2 SMNVEV (reference sequence).

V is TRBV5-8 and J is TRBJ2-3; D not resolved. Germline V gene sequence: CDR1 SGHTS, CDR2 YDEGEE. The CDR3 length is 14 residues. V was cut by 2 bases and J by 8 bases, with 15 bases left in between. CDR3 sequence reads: CASSFTPPSGTQYF. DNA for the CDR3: TGTGCCAGCAGCTTCACCCCCCCGTCTGGTACGCAGTATTTT.